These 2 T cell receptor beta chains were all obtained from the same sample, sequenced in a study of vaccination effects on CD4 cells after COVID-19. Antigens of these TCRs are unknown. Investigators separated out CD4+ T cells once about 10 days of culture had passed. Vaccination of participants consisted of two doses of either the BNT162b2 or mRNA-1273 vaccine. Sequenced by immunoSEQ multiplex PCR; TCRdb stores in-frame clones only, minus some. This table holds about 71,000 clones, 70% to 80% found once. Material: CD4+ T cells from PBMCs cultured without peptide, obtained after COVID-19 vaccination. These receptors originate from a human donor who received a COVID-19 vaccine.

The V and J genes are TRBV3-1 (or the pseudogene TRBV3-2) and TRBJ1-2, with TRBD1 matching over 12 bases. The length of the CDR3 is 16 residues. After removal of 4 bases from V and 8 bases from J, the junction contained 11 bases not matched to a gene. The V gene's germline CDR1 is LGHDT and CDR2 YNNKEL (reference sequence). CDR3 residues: CASSLAGGTGGWGYTF. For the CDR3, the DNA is TGTGCCAGCAGCCTCGCCGGAGGGACAGGGGGCTGGGGCTACACCTTC.

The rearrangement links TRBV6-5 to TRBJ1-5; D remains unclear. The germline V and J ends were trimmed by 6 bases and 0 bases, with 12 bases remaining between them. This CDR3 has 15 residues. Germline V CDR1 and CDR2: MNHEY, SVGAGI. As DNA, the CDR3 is TGTGCCAGCAGACCCCAGGCGAATAGCAATCAGCCCCAGCATTTT. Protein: CASRPQANSNQPQHF.